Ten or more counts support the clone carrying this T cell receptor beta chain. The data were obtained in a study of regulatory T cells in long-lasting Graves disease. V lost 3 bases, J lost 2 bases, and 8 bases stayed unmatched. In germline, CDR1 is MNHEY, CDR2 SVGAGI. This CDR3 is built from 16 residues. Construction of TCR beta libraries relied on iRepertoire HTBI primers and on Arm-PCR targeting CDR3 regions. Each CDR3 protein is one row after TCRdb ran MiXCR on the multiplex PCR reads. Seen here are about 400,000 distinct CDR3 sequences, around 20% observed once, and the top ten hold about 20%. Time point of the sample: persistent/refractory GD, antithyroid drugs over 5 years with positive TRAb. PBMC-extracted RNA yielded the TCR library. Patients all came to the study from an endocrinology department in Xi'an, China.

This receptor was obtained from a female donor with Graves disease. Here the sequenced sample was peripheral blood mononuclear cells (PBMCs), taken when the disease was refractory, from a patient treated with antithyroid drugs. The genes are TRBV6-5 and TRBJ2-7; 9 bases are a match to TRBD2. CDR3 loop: CASSYLWASGAYEQYF. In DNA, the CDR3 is TGTGCCAGCAGTTATCTGTGGGCTAGCGGGGCCTACGAGCAGTACTTC.